This T cell receptor (beta chain) was sequenced in a study of cytomegalovirus exposure and HLA in healthy donors. Across the study: An analysis done earlier identified 90 million to 120 million unique TCR beta sequences from approximately 180 million T cells. Study outcomes and limitations: Solely CMV serostatus was available to characterize immune exposure. A link between a missense DCLRE1C variant and TCR beta V- and J-gene trimming emerged from a later analysis.

Deletions cut 4 bases from V and 1 base from J, with 11 bases between. The length of the CDR3 is 14 residues. Germline CDR1 reads MNHNY; CDR2 reads SVGAGI (reference sequence). PCR involved 60 Vbeta and 13 Jbeta primers. Produced via immunoSEQ multiplex PCR; TCRdb's table is partial and in-frame only. The table shows 76,000 or so clones, with around 80% occurring only once. Samples came from healthy bone marrow donors. For this clone: Its matching antigen is unknown.

Material for sequencing was PBMCs. This chain links TRBV6-6 with TRBJ2-7; TRBD1 is a possible D gene (5 bases). This TCR was recovered from a man under 40 in good health and CMV-seronegative. CDR3 residues: CASSSSDRSYEQYF. The CDR3 region has the DNA TGTGCCAGCAGTTCCAGCGACAGATCCTACGAGCAGTACTTC.